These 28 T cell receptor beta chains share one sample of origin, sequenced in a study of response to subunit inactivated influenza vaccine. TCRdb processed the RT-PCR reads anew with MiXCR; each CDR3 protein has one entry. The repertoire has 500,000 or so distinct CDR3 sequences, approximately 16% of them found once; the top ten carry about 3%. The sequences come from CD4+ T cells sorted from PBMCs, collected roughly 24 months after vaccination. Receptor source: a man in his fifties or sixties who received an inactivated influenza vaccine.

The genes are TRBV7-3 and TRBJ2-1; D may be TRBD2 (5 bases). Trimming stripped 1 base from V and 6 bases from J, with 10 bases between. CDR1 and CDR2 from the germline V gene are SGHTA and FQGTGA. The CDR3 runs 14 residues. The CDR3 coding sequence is TGTGCCAGCAGCTTAAACGGGAATCCCAATGAGCAGTTCTTC. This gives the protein CASSLNGNPNEQFF.

CDR3 nucleotide sequence: TGTGCCAGCAGCTTAGCCCGATCGCGGACAGGGTTTGAAAAACTGTTTTTT. Its protein is CASSLARSRTGFEKLFF. This chain joins TRBV7-2 and TRBJ1-4, with 8 bases aligning to TRBD1. This CDR3 contains 17 residues. J lost 7 bases, V lost 0 bases, and 10 bases had no gene match. Germline CDR1 and CDR2: SGHTA and FQGNSA.

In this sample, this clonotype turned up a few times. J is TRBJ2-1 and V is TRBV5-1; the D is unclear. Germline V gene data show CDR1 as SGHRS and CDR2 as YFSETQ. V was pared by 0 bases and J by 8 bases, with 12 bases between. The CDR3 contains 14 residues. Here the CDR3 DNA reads TGCGCCAGCAGCTTGGTTGATGCCCGGGATGAGCAGTTCTTC. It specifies CASSLVDARDEQFF.

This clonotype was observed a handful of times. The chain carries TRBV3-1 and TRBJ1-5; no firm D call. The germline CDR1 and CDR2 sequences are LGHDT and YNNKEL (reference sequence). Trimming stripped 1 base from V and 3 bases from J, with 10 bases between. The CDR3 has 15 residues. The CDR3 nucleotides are TGTGCCAGCAGCCAAGCGTCTCAGGCCAATCAGCCCCAGCATTTT. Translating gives CASSQASQANQPQHF.

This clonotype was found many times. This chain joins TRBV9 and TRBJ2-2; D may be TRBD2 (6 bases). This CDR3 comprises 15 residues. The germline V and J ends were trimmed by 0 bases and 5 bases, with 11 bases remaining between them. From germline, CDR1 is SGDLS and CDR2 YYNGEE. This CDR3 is CASSVEPGVTGELFF. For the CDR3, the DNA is TGTGCCAGCAGCGTAGAGCCGGGGGTGACCGGGGAGCTGTTTTTT.

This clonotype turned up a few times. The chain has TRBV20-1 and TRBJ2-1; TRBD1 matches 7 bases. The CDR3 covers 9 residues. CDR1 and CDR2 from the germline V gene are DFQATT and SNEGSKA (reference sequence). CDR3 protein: CKGAESQFF. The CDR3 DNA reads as TGCAAGGGGGCCGAAAGTCAGTTCTTC.

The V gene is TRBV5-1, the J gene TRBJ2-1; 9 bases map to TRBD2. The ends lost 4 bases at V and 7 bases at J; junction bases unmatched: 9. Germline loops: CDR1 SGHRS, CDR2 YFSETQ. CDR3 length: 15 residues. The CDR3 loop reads CASSIDGTSRNEQFF. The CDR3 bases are TGCGCCAGCAGCATCGACGGGACTAGCAGGAATGAGCAGTTCTTC.

The CDR3 is CASSLAQGVGAFF. CDR3 in DNA: TGTGCCAGCAGCTTAGCACAGGGGGTGGGAGCTTTCTTT. The chain employs TRBV7-2 and TRBJ1-1; 8 bases agree with TRBD1. In germline, CDR1 is SGHTA, CDR2 FQGNSA. The V and J ends lost 0 bases and 10 bases, in that order; junction bases with no gene match: 4. The CDR3 runs 13 residues.

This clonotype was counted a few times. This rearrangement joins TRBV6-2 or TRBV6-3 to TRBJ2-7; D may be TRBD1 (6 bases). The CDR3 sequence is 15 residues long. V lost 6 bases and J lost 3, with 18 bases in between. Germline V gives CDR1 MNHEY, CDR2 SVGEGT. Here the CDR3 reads CASRPIGQQIYEQYF. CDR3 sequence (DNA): TGTGCCAGCAGGCCTATCGGACAGCAGATCTACGAGCAGTACTTC.

The CDR3 here is CASRDRLGAYEQYF. The CDR3, as DNA: TGTGCCAGCAGAGACAGGTTGGGTGCTTACGAGCAGTACTTC. The J gene is TRBJ2-7, the V gene TRBV6-1; maybe TRBD1 (6 bases). Deletions cut 6 bases from V and 4 bases from J, with 16 bases between. Germline V gene sequence: CDR1 MNHNS, CDR2 SASEGT. The CDR3 extends over 14 amino acids.

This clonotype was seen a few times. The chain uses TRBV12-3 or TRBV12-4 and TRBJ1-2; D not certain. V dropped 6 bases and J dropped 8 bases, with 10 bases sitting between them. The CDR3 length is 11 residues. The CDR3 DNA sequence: TGTGCCAGCAGCCCCGGATGGGGCTACACCTTC. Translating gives CASSPGWGYTF.

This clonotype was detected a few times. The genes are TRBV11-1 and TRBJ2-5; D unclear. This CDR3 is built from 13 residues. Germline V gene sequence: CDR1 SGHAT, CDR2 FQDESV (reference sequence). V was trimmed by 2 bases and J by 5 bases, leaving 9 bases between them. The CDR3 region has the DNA TGTGCCAGCAGCTTATCGTTCAGGGAGACCCAGTACTTC. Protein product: CASSLSFRETQYF.

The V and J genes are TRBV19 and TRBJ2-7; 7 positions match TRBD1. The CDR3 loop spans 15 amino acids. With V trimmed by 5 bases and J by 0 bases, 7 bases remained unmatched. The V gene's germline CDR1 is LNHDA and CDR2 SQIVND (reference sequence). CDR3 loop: CASSGKRQGSYEQYF. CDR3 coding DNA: TGTGCCAGTAGTGGTAAAAGACAGGGCTCCTACGAGCAGTACTTC.

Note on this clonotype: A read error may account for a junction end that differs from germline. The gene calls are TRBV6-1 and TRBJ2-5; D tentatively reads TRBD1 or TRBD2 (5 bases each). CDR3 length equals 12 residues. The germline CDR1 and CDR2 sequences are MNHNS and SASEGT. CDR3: CASTEVPGAQYF. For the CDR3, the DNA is TGTGCCAGCACTGAAGTTCCCGGGGCTCAGTACTTC.

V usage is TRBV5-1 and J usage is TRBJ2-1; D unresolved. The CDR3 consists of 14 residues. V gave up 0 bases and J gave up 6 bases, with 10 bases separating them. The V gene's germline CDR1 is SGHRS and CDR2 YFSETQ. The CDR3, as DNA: TGCGCCAGCAGCTTGGCCGCGGCTGGCAATGAGCAGTTCTTC. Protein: CASSLAAAGNEQFF.

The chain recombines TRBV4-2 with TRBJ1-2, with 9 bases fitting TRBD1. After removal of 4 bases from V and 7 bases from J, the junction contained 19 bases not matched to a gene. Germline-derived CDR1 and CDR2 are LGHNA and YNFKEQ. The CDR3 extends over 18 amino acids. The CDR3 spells CASSRLLNSGTGSFGYTF. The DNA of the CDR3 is TGTGCCAGCAGCCGCTTATTAAACTCCGGGACAGGGTCCTTTGGCTACACCTTC.

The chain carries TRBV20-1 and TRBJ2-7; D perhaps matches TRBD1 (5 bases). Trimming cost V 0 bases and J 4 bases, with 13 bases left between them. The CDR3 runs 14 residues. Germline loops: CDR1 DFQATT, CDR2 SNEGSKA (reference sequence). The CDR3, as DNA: TGCAGTGCTAGAGATCGGAGACAGCTTTACGAGCAGTACTTC. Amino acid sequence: CSARDRRQLYEQYF.

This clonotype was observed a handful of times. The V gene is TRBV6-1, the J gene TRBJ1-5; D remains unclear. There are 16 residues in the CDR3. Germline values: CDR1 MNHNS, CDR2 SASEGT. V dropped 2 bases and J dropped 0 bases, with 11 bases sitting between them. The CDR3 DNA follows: TGTGCCAGCAGTGAATACGGCCAGGCTAGCAATCAGCCCCAGCATTTT. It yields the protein CASSEYGQASNQPQHF.

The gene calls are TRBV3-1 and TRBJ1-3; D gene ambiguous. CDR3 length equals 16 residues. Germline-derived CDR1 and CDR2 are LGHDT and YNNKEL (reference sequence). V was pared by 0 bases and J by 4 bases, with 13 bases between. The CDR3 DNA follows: TGTGCCAGCAGCCAAGATAGTTGGGGTTCCGGAAACACCATATATTTT. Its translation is CASSQDSWGSGNTIYF.

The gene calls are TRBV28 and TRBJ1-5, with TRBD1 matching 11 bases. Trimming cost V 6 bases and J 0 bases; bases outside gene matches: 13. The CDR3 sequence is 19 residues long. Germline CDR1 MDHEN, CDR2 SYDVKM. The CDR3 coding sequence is TGTGCCAGCAGACAAGAATCGGACAGGGGGCCTTATAGCAATCAGCCCCAGCATTTT. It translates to CASRQESDRGPYSNQPQHF. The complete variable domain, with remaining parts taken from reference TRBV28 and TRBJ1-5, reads DVKVTQSSRYLVKRTGEKVFLECVQDMDHENMFWYRQDPGLGLRLIYFSYDVKMKEKGDIPEGYSVSREKKERFSLILESASTNQTSMYLCASRQESDRGPYSNQPQHFGDGTRLSIL.

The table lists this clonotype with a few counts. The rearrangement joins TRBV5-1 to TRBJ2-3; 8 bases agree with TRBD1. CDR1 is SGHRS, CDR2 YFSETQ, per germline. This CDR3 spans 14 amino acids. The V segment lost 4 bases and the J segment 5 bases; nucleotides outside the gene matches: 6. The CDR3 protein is CASSLTGDGDTQYF. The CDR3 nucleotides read TGCGCCAGCAGCCTGACAGGGGATGGAGATACGCAGTATTTT.

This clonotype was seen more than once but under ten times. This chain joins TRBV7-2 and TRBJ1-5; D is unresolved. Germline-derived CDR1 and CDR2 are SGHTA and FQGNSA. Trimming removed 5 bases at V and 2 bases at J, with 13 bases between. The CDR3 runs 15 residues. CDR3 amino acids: CASSPDGLGNQPQHF. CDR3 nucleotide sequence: TGTGCCAGCAGCCCCGACGGCCTGGGCAATCAGCCCCAGCATTTT.

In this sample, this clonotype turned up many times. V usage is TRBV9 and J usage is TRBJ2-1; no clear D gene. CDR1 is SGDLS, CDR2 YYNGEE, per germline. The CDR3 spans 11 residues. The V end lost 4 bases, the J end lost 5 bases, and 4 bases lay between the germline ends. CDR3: CASSTHNEQFF. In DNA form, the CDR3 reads TGTGCCAGCAGCACTCACAATGAGCAGTTCTTC.

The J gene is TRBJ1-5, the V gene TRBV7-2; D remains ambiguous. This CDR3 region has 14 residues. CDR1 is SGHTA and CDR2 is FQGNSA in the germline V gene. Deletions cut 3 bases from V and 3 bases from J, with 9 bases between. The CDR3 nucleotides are TGTGCCAGCAGCTTTTCATCAATCAATCAGCCCCAGCATTTT. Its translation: CASSFSSINQPQHF.

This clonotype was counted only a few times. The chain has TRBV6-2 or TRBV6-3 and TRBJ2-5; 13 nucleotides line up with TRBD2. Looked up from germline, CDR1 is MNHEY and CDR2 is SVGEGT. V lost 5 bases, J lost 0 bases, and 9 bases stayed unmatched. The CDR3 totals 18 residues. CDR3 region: CASSPWTSGGGYQETQYF. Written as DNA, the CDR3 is TGTGCCAGCAGTCCCTGGACTAGCGGGGGCGGATACCAAGAGACCCAGTACTTC.

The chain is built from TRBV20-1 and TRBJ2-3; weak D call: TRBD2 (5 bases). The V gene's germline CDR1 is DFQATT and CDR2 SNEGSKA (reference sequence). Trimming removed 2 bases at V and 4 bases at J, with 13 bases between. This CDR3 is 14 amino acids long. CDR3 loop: CSARIRGGPDTQYF. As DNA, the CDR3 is TGCAGTGCTAGAATCCGGGGTGGACCAGATACGCAGTATTTT.

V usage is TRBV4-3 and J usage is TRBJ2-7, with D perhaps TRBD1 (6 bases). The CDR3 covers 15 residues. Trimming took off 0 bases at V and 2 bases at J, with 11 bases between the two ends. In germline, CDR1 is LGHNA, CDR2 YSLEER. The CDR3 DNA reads TGCGCCAGCAGCCAAGATTTGGACAGCGCCTACGAGCAGTACTTC. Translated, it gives CASSQDLDSAYEQYF.

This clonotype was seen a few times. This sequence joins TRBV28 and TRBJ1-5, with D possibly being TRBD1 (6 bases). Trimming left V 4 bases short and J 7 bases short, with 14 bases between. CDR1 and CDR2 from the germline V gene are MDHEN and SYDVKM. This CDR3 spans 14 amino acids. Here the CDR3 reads CASSWGQGGQPQHF. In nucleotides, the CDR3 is TGTGCCAGCAGTTGGGGACAAGGAGGCCAGCCCCAGCATTTT.